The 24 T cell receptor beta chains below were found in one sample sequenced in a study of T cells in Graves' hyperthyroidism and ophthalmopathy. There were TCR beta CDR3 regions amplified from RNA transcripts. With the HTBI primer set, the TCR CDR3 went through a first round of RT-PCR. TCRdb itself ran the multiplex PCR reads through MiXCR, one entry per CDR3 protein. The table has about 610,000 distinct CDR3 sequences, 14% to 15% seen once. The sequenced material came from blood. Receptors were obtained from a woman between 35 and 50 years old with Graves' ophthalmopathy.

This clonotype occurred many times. CDR3 in amino acids: CASSLEAFGEQYF. The CDR3 coding sequence is TGTGCCAGCAGCTTAGAGGCCTTTGGAGAGCAGTACTTC. The gene calls are TRBV7-2 and TRBJ2-7; D is ambiguous. Trimming took 1 base from V and 7 from J, leaving 11 bases between them. This CDR3 is 13 amino acids long. CDR1 SGHTA and CDR2 FQGNSA come from the germline V gene.

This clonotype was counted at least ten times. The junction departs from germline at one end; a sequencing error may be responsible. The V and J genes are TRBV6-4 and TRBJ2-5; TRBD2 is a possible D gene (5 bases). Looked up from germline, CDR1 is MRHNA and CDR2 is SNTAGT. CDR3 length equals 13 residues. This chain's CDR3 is CASRDSHGETQYF. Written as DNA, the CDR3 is TGTGCCAGCAGGGACTCGCATGGAGAGACCCAGTACTTC.

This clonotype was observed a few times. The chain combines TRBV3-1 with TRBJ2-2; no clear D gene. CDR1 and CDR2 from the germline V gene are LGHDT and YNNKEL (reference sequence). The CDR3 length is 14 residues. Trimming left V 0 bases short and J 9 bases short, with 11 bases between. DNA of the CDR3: TGTGCCAGCAGCCAAGATCCTTCCGGCCGGGAGCTGTTTTTT. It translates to CASSQDPSGRELFF.

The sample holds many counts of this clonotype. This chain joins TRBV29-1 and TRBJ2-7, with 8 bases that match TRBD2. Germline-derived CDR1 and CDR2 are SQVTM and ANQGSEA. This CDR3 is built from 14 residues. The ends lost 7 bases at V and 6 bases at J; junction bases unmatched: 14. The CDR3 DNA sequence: TGCAGCGCCAGGTTGAGCGGGAGTACCCGCGAGCAGTACTTC. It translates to CSARLSGSTREQYF.

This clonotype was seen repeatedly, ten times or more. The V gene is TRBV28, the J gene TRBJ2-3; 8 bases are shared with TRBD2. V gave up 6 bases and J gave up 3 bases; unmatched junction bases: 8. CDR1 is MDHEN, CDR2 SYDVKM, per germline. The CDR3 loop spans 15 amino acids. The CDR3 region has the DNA TGTGCCAGCAGCCCCCCGGGAGGGCGGACAGATACGCAGTATTTT. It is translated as CASSPPGGRTDTQYF.

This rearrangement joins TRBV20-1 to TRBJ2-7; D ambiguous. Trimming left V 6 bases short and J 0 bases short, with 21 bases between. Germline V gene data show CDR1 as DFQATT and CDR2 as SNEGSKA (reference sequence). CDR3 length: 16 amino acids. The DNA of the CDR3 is TGCAGTGCCACCCCCCTCTGGCAGGATAGCTCCTACGAGCAGTACTTC. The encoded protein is CSATPLWQDSSYEQYF.

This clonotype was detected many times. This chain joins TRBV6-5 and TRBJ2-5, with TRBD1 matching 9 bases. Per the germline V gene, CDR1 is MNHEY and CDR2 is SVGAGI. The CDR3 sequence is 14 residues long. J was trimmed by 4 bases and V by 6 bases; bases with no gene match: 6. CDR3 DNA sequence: TGTGCCAGCAGCCGCGGACAGGGGCTAGAGACCCAGTACTTC. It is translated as CASSRGQGLETQYF.

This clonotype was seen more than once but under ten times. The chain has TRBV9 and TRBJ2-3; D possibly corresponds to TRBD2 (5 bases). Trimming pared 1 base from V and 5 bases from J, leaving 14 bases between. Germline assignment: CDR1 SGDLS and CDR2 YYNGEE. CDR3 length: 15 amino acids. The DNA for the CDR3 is TGTGCCAGCAGCGTAACTGAGGGAGCGGTAGATACGCAGTATTTT. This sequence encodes CASSVTEGAVDTQYF.

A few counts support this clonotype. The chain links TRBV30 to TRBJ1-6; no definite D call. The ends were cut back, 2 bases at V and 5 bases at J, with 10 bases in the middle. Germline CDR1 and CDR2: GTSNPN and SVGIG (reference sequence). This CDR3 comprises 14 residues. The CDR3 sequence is CAWSRLLNNSPLHF. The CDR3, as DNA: TGTGCCTGGAGTCGGCTGTTAAATAATTCACCCCTCCACTTT.

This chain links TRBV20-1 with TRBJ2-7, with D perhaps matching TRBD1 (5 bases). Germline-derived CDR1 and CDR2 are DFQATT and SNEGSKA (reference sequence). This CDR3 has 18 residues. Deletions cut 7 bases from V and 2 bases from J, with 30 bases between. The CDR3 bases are TGCAGTGTACAGGCCTTCGATTTGTTACAGGCAACCCCCTACGAGCAGTACTTC. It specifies CSVQAFDLLQATPYEQYF.

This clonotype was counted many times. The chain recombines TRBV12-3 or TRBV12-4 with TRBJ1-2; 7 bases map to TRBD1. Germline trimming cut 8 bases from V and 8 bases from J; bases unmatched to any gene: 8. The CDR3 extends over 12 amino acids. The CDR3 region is CASGPTGNGYTF. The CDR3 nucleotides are TGTGCCAGCGGCCCGACAGGGAACGGCTACACCTTC.

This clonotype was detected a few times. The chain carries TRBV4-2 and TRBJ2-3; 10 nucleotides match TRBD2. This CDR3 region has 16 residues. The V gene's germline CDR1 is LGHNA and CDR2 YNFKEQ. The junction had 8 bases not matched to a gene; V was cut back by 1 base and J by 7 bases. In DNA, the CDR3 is TGTGCCAGCAGCCAAGGCGGACTAGCGGAGCCCAATACGCAGTATTTT. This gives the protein CASSQGGLAEPNTQYF.

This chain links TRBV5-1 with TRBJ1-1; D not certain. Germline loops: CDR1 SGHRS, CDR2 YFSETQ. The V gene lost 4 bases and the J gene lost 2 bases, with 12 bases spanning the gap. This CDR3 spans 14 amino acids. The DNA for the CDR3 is TGCGCCAGCAGCCCCAGCTCGAGCAACACTGAAGCTTTCTTT. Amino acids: CASSPSSSNTEAFF.

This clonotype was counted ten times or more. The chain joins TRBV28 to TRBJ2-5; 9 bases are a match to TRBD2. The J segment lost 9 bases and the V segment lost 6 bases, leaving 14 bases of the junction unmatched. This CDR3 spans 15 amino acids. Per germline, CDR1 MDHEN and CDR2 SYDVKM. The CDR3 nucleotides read TGTGCCAGCAGCCAAGGACTAGCGACGGCGCCGGCCCAGTACTTC. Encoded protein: CASSQGLATAPAQYF. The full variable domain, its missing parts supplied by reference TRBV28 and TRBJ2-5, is DVKVTQSSRYLVKRTGEKVFLECVQDMDHENMFWYRQDPGLGLRLIYFSYDVKMKEKGDIPEGYSVSREKKERFSLILESASTNQTSMYLCASSQGLATAPAQYFGPGTRLLVL.

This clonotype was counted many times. The CDR3 protein is CSARESPGDGTEAFF. The CDR3 DNA reads as TGCAGTGCTAGAGAGAGCCCCGGGGACGGGACTGAAGCTTTCTTT. The genes are TRBV20-1 and TRBJ1-1, with D perhaps matching TRBD1 (5 bases). CDR3 length: 15 amino acids. Trimming cost V 0 bases and J 5 bases, with 16 bases left between them. The germline V gene has CDR1 DFQATT and CDR2 SNEGSKA (reference sequence).

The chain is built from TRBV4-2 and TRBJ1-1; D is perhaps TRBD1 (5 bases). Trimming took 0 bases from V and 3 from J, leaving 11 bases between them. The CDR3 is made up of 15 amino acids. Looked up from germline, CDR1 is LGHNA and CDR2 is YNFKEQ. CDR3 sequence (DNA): TGTGCCAGCAGCCAAGACACGTCCAGGGACACTGAAGCTTTCTTT. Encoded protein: CASSQDTSRDTEAFF.

The CDR3 DNA reads as TGTGCCAGCAGTCGGGACAGGCTGAACATTCAGTACTTC. This translates into CASSRDRLNIQYF. The chain couples TRBV11-2 to TRBJ2-4; 8 positions agree with TRBD1. The V and J ends lost 6 bases and 7 bases, in that order; junction bases with no gene match: 5. Germline values: CDR1 SGHAT, CDR2 FQNNGV. The CDR3 runs 13 residues.

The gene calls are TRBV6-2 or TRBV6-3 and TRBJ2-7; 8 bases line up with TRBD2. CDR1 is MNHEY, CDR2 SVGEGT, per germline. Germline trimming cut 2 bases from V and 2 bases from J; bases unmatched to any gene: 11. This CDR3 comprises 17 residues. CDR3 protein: CASSYRSRRGGTYEQYF. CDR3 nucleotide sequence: TGTGCCAGCAGTTACAGGTCACGCCGGGGGGGGACCTACGAGCAGTACTTC.

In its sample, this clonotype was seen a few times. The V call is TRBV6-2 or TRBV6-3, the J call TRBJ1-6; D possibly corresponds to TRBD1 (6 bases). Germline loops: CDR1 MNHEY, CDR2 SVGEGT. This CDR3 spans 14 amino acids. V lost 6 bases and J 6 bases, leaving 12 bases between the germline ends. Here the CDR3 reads CASRDDRINSPLHF. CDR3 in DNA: TGTGCCAGCAGGGACGACAGGATTAATTCACCCCTCCACTTT.

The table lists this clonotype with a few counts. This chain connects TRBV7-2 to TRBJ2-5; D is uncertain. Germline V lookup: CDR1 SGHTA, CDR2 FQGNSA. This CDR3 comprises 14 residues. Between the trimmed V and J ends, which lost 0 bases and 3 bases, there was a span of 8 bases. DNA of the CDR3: TGTGCCAGCAGCTTAGCTCTTAGCAAAGAGACCCAGTACTTC. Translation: CASSLALSKETQYF. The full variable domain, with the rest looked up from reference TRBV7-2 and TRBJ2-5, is GAGVSQSPSNKVTEKGKDVELRCDPISGHTALYWYRQSLGQGLEFLIYFQGNSAPDKSGLPSDRFSAERTGGSVSTLTIQRTQQEDSAVYLCASSLALSKETQYFGPGTRLLVL.

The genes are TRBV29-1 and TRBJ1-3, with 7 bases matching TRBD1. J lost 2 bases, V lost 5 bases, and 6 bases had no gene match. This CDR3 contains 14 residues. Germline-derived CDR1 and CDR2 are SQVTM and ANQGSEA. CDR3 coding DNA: TGCAGCGTTTTCTTGCAGGGGGCTGGAAACACCATATATTTT. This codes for CSVFLQGAGNTIYF. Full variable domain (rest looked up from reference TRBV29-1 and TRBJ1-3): SAVISQKPSRDICQRGTSLTIQCQVDSQVTMMFWYRQQPGQSLTLIATANQGSEATYESGFVIDKFPISRPNLTFSTLTVSNMSPEDSSIYLCSVFLQGAGNTIYFGEGSWLTVV.

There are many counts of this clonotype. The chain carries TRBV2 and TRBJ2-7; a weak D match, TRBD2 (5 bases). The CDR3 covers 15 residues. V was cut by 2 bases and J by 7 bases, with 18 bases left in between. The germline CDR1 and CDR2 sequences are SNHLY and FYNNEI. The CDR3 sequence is CASSENSWETAEQYF. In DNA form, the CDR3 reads TGTGCCAGCAGTGAAAATAGTTGGGAGACGGCTGAGCAGTACTTC.

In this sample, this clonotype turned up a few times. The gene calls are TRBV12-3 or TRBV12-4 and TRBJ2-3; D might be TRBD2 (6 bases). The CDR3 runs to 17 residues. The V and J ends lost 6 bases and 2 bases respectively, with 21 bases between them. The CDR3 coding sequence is TGTGCCAGCAGCCCTGGAGGGTCTGGAACCCTCACAGATACGCAGTATTTT. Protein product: CASSPGGSGTLTDTQYF.

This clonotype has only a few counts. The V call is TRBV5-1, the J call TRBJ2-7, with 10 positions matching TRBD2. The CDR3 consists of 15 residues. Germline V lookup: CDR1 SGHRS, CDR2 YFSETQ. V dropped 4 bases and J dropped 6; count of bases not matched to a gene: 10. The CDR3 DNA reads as TGCGCCAGCAGCGCCCTAGCGGGGGCCTCCACCGAGCAGTACTTC. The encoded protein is CASSALAGASTEQYF.